This T cell receptor (beta chain) was sequenced in a study of shared clonotypes between healthy human individuals. About the study: Donor composition was two women and a few men, aged 18 to 49.

Naive-designated CD8 cells lacked CD45RO, were positively enriched for CCR7, and omitted terminally differentiated effector memory CD45RA+ cells. Libraries were prepared by immunoSEQ multiplex PCR; TCRdb keeps only in-frame clonotypes and omits some of them. The sample has about 2 million clones, just under 95% seen once. This clone was recorded only once. Its antigen is unknown. Points from the study as a whole: Relative to their counterparts shared across all four donors, non-shared clonotypes exhibited diminished generation probabilities.

Sequencing was performed on naive CD8+ T cells sorted from blood. The TCR originated in a man between 18 and 29 years old in good health.

The CDR3 protein is CASILAGGPNEQFF. CDR3 sequence (DNA): TGTGCCAGCATTTTAGCGGGGGGGCCGAATGAGCAGTTCTTC. The rearrangement uses TRBV11-2 and TRBJ2-1; 11 nucleotides agree with TRBD2. Per germline, CDR1 SGHAT and CDR2 FQNNGV. The CDR3 covers 14 residues. The V segment lost 7 bases and the J segment 7 bases; nucleotides outside the gene matches: 6.